This T cell receptor beta chain was profiled in a study of early T cells in non-severe SARS-CoV-2 infection (dated by TCRdb to the early 2020s). For the study in its entirety: Bulk RNA from unsorted whole blood was used for TCR sequencing, so alpha and beta chains could not be paired. The full study reports these points: VDJdb matching was skewed toward anti-spike CD8 responses and likely underestimated virus-specific expansions by missing private and CD4 specificities.

Via the germline V gene, CDR1 is MDHEN and CDR2 SYDVKM. The CDR3 holds 15 amino acids from the cysteine to the phenylalanine. Only CDR3 DNA remains: 45 bases, in frame from the first base. The trim is 2 bases for V and 2 bases for J, with a gap of 10 bases between the germline ends. There are many counts of this clonotype. Its antigen is unknown. No base qualities exist here, and no much larger clone lies one base off it. This was a case-control study nested in a cohort of healthcare workers in London, UK, who had nasopharyngeal swab PCR tests and blood samples taken every week. Healthcare workers were enrolled in the week of the UK lockdown, from 23 to 31 March 2020, and were followed every week for up to roughly 15 weeks. Libraries were made using 5' RACE. The run used a NextSeq 500. To correct for sequencing error and PCR bias, the TCR library protocol tagged individual cDNA molecules with unique molecular identifiers. Sequencing covered both TCR alpha and beta chains, and within each sample the abundances of alpha and beta sequences were tightly co-correlated. The authors' analysis ran thus. Decombinator V4 was used to annotate TCR sequences for V gene, J gene and CDR3. TCRs were defined as expanded if a significant change between any two time points was detected under a Poisson model with p below 0.0001. TCR abundances were normalised to the total number of TCRs sequenced per sample and expressed as counts per million. TRAV1-2 paired with TRAJ12, TRAJ20 or TRAJ33 defined MAIT TCRs, while TRAV10 paired with TRAJ18 defined iNKT TCRs. VDJdb, accessed on 1 November 2021, was searched for TCRs annotated for CMV, EBV and SARS-CoV-2, and TCRs annotated for more than one antigen were excluded. TCRdb redid the processing of the public reads, applying fastp at Q25 and MiXCR, and retained in-frame beta chains. Rows matching on CDR3 protein sequence are summarized as one entry with the most common DNA and genes. The V and J calls shown here were made by TCRdb, not taken from the authors' results. For this sample the table gives tens of thousands of distinct CDR3 sequences, of which around 11% were detected only once. Jointly, the top ten make up 3% to 4.5% of the sample.

The TCR originated in an adult who was a healthcare worker with PCR-confirmed SARS-CoV-2 infection or an uninfected control (not recorded which). Material for sequencing was whole blood. The chain was built from TRBV28 and TRBJ1-3; TRBD1 could be the D gene, as 5 bases match. The DNA reads as follows: TGTGCCAGCAGTTTACGAGGGGTGGCTGGAAACACCATATATTTT. This translates into CASSLRGVAGNTIYF.